Reported below is one T cell receptor (beta chain). The authors' processing: By means of reference gene primer amplification, nucleated cell counts were estimated. This table comes from immunoSEQ multiplex PCR, and its TCRdb copy is limited to in-frame clones, with some not included. The V and J calls and clone size come from that table; D and trimming were worked out from the DNA. Here the sample spans 230,000 or so clones, 89% being singletons. This record comes from a study of blood T cell repertoires in COVID-19. The germline V gene has CDR1 SQVTM and CDR2 ANQGSEA. The CDR3 is made up of 13 amino acids. The V gene lost 3 bases and the J gene lost 5 bases, with 13 bases spanning the gap.

J is TRBJ2-5 and V is TRBV29-1, with TRBD1 as a possible D gene (5 bases). Sequenced material: peripheral blood. The origin of this receptor is a woman in her forties who had recovered from COVID-19. The DNA of the CDR3 is TGCAGCGTTGACAGGGATTACAGGGAGACCCAGTACTTC. This encodes CSVDRDYRETQYF.